This T cell receptor (beta chain) originates from a study of blood T cell repertoires in COVID-19 (dated by TCRdb to 2018 to 2020). As for the study more broadly: Samples covering the acute and convalescent phases of COVID-19 were provided by collaborators in the United States, Italy and Spain. The material from the prospective study consisted of cDNA or gDNA derived from T cells, B-cell-depleted T cells, or PBMCs. Subjects who had been exposed to COVID-19, were actively infected with it, or had recovered from it provided the deeply sampled blood TCRbeta repertoires that made up the dataset. The repertoires were made available in a free public database intended to serve as a resource for research on the immune response to SARS-CoV-2. The samples were drawn from two sources: the first 160 participants of the ongoing ImmuneRACE study, and 1,000 to 1,500 subjects contributed by 6 global collaborators. Nearly every sample came with metadata listing a de-identified subject ID, COVID-19 status, age in years and sex. Where HLA class I and class II types were available, the types were taken from metadata supplied by the sample provider, not from assay-based typing. What the research found in general, with its limitations: The quantity of clinical and demographic metadata differed by source and by participant and was supplied without curation.

In Seattle, one collaborating source enrolled patients while the infection was active and tracked those patients longitudinally over the course of disease. Collaborating institutions collected whole blood in K2EDTA tubes following their own protocols. For TCRbeta analysis, collaborator samples were shipped as frozen whole blood, as isolated PBMCs, or as DNA extracted from either sample type. In regard to this clone: Its recognized antigen is unknown. No much larger clone exists at a distance of one base, and base qualities are not known.

Spanning cysteine to phenylalanine, the CDR3 consists of 15 amino acids. Only the CDR3 DNA is retained, 45 bases long and in frame from the first base. V is pruned by 0 bases and J by 4 bases, leaving 3 bases of the junction without a gene match. Per the germline V gene, SGHRS is the CDR1 and YFSETQ is the CDR2. TCRbeta CDR3 regions were amplified from genomic DNA by means of the immunoSEQ Assay, a bias-controlled multiplex PCR. Per the authors' processing: The number of nucleated cells in each sample was estimated from the amplification of reference gene primers within the assay. To quantify the absolute abundance of each unique TCRbeta CDR3 rearrangement, sequence reads were collapsed and filtered. For each sample, productive Simpson clonality was calculated by taking the square root of Simpson's diversity index across productive rearrangements. TCRdb stores this immuneACCESS table with in-frame sequences only. Part of the clones is absent; in the studies checked, under half of the shortfall reflects unresolved V genes, and no reason is known for the rest. The V and J calls and clone size were taken over from that table, and D and trimming were inferred from the DNA. The sample table shows about 200,000 clones, and about 85% are seen once. Around 0.93% of the sample rests with the top ten.

The sequenced sample was peripheral blood. The rearrangement combines TRBV5-1 with TRBJ1-3; 8 of the junction bases match TRBD1. This TCR was sampled from a man aged 55 to 69 with COVID-19, enrolled during active disease. The DNA sequence is given as TGCGCCAGCAGCTTGGGGACAGGGTCAGGAAACACCATATATTTT. Its translation is CASSLGTGSGNTIYF.